The TCR beta chain described here comes from a study of radiotherapy plus CTLA-4 blockade in lung cancer. Study-wide background: Among enrolled patients, 15% to 20% responded and around 30% achieved disease control. Study-wide results and caveats: Dynamics of early blood T cell clones, together with interferon-beta, were reportedly the best predictors of response.

Germline V gene lookup returns CDR1 ENHRY and CDR2 SYGVKD. The length of the CDR3 is 11 residues. V lost 6 bases and J lost 5, with 8 bases in between. Sequenced by immunoSEQ multiplex PCR; TCRdb stores in-frame clones only, minus some. The sample has 53,000 or so clones; 70% to 90% are singletons. Each patient with chemo-refractory metastatic non-small-cell lung cancer was treated with focal radiation plus CTLA-4 blockade using ipilimumab. On this clone itself: The target antigen is unknown.

The starting material was peripheral blood, obtained from a patient treated with radiotherapy plus ipilimumab. The TCR sequence derives from a human donor with non-small cell lung cancer that progressed on radiotherapy plus ipilimumab. Some clones in this sample may be carry-over from other donors' samples. J is TRBJ2-7 and V is TRBV10-3; possible D gene TRBD2, 5 bases. In DNA form, the CDR3 reads TGTGCCATCAGGGCCGGGGACGAGCAGTACTTC. Translating gives CAIRAGDEQYF.